Detailed here is one T cell receptor (beta chain). TCR beta CDR3 region amplification was performed from RNA transcripts. First-round RT-PCR of the TCR CDR3 relied on the HTBI primer set. TCRdb re-called the multiplex PCR reads with MiXCR, one entry per CDR3 protein. The sample carries hundreds of thousands of distinct CDR3 sequences, over 11% recorded once. Germline CDR1 MNHNS, CDR2 SASEGT. The CDR3 sequence is 15 residues long. Trimming took 7 bases from V and 6 from J, leaving 19 bases between them. Orbital computed tomography, thyroid ultrasound, serum thyroxine and TRAb, and clinical symptoms together informed the diagnoses. These data belong to a study of T cells in Graves' hyperthyroidism and ophthalmopathy.

The chain combines TRBV6-1 with TRBJ1-5; tentative D call: TRBD1 (5 bases). The sequenced sample consisted of blood. The source of this sequence is a woman under 40 with Graves' hyperthyroidism that later progressed to Graves' ophthalmopathy. CDR3 sequence: CASTTSSVGGQPQHF. The DNA for the CDR3 is TGTGCCAGCACCACCAGCAGCGTGGGGGGTCAGCCCCAGCATTTT.